The 11 T cell receptor beta chains below come from one sample, sequenced in a study of Graves' ophthalmopathy and Graves' hyperthyroidism. Beta-chain TCR CDR3 regions were amplified from RNA transcripts. Scientists carried out first-round RT-PCR using HTBI primers and then a second-round multiplex PCR. Each CDR3 protein gets one entry after TCRdb re-called the multiplex PCR reads with MiXCR. The sample records approximately 460,000 distinct CDR3 sequences, around 14% being singletons. The sequencing sample was made of blood. The receptors stem from a woman aged 25-40 years with Graves' ophthalmopathy.

This clonotype was observed many times. This sequence joins TRBV5-1 and TRBJ1-1, with TRBD1 matching 8 bases. CDR1 and CDR2 (germline): SGHRS, YFSETQ. The V gene end was trimmed by 0 bases and the J gene end by 5 bases; junction bases not matched to a gene: 9. The CDR3 is 16 amino acids. DNA of the CDR3: TGCGCCAGCAGCTTGGAGGCAGGGGGCGCGGGAACTGAAGCTTTCTTT. Translating gives CASSLEAGGAGTEAFF.

This clonotype was seen only a few times. This chain connects TRBV19 to TRBJ2-7; 7 bases align to TRBD1. Germline V gene sequence: CDR1 LNHDA, CDR2 SQIVND (reference sequence). The ends lost 5 bases at V and 2 bases at J; junction bases unmatched: 9. The CDR3 extends over 15 amino acids. CDR3 loop: CASSSSGTATYEQYF. As DNA, the CDR3 is TGTGCCAGTAGTTCGTCCGGGACAGCGACCTACGAGCAGTACTTC.

This clonotype has at least ten counts. The chain links TRBV28 to TRBJ2-7, with D unresolved. The CDR3 runs to 15 residues. In germline, CDR1 is MDHEN, CDR2 SYDVKM. V lost 2 bases, J lost 0 bases, and 11 bases lay in between. The CDR3 DNA follows: TGTGCCAGCAGTTTAGAGCTCCGCTACTCCTACGAGCAGTACTTC. Protein sequence: CASSLELRYSYEQYF.

Ten or more counts support this clonotype. The rearrangement links TRBV29-1 to TRBJ2-7; TRBD1 is a possible D gene (6 bases). CDR3 length: 12 residues. CDR1 and CDR2 (germline): SQVTM, ANQGSEA. CDR3 DNA: TGCAGTACAGGGCCCAGCTCCTACGAGCAGTACTTC. It translates to CSTGPSSYEQYF.

This clonotype has at least ten counts. The rearrangement links TRBV5-1 to TRBJ1-1; D is unclear. The V end lost 1 base, the J end lost 3 bases, and 13 bases lay between the germline ends. The CDR3 runs to 15 residues. Germline loops: CDR1 SGHRS, CDR2 YFSETQ. The CDR3 spells CASSLSDPGDTEAFF. The DNA for the CDR3 is TGCGCCAGCAGCTTGTCAGATCCCGGGGACACTGAAGCTTTCTTT.

This clonotype was seen at least ten times. The genes are TRBV4-3 and TRBJ1-1; no definite D call. Trimming left V 4 bases short and J 0 bases short, with 9 bases between. The germline V gene has CDR1 LGHNA and CDR2 YSLEER. This CDR3 is 14 amino acids long. The CDR3 sequence: CASSPSGMNTEAFF. The CDR3 nucleotides read TGCGCCAGCAGCCCATCGGGGATGAACACTGAAGCTTTCTTT.

Ten or more counts support this clonotype. V is TRBV6-1 and J is TRBJ2-2, with TRBD1 as a possible D gene (5 bases). CDR1 and CDR2 from the germline V gene are MNHNS and SASEGT. The CDR3 covers 13 residues. V dropped 4 bases and J dropped 4 bases, with 7 bases sitting between them. In DNA form, the CDR3 reads TGTGCCAGCAGTGTAAGGGGCACCGGGGAGCTGTTTTTT. Residues: CASSVRGTGELFF.

This clonotype has just a few counts. The chain combines TRBV5-4 with TRBJ1-2, with a tentative D call TRBD1 (5 bases). Germline lookup yields CDR1 SGHNT and CDR2 YYREEE (reference sequence). The CDR3 is 15 amino acids. Trimming took 4 bases from V and 7 from J, leaving 20 bases between them. The DNA of the CDR3 is TGTGCCAGCAGCCCCGGAGAGGGGTGGATAGGTGGCTACACCTTC. It codes for CASSPGEGWIGGYTF.

This clonotype came up many times. V is TRBV28 and J is TRBJ2-7; TRBD1 matches 10 bases. V lost 6 bases, J lost 2 bases, and 4 bases stayed unmatched. This CDR3 comprises 14 residues. CDR1 is MDHEN and CDR2 is SYDVKM in the germline V gene. The CDR3 is CASRGQGTTYEQYF. The DNA for the CDR3 is TGTGCCAGCAGGGGACAGGGGACAACCTACGAGCAGTACTTC.

The V and J genes are TRBV4-2 and TRBJ1-1; 8 positions agree with TRBD1. The V gene's germline CDR1 is LGHNA and CDR2 YNFKEQ. CDR3 size: 18 residues. The V and J ends lost 0 bases and 5 bases, in that order; junction bases with no gene match: 14. The CDR3 here is CASSQDLSPQGALTEAFF. The CDR3 DNA reads TGTGCCAGCAGCCAAGACTTATCCCCTCAGGGGGCGTTAACTGAAGCTTTCTTT.

The V gene is TRBV29-1, the J gene TRBJ1-1; no reliable D call. Germline CDR1 is SQVTM and CDR2 is ANQGSEA. The CDR3 covers 13 residues. Trimming left V 5 bases short and J 1 base short, with 11 bases between. In DNA, the CDR3 is TGCAGCGTTATGAGAGAAGGGAACACTGAAGCTTTCTTT. It is translated as CSVMREGNTEAFF.